A selection of T cell receptor beta chains follows, all from one sample in a study of blood T cell repertoires in COVID-19. Profiled with immunoSEQ multiplex PCR; TCRdb holds only in-frame clones, not every one. The sample holds roughly 200,000 clones, around four fifths seen once. Specimen: PBMCs or T cells enriched from blood (not recorded which). The receptor source for this set is a man aged 40-50 years who had recovered from COVID-19. The CDR3 runs from the conserved cysteine through the conserved F or W. D genes are given only for firm matches. Size tells how often a clone was seen (once, few, many) or the class of an expanded clone, and some rows leave it out.

j_call d_call v_call clone_size cdr3_aa cdr3_nt
TRBJ1-6 TRBD1 TRBV10-3 NA CATTNRGQSNSPLHF TGTGCCACCACGAACAGGGGGCAGTCTAATTCACCCCTCCACTTT
TRBJ1-4 TRBD1 TRBV5-1 NA CASSPDRVTNEKLFF TGCGCCAGCAGCCCCGACAGGGTAACTAATGAAAAACTGTTTTTT
TRBJ2-1 TRBD2 TRBV3-1/TRBV3-2 NA CASSPQLAGGVNEQFF TGTGCCAGCAGTCCCCAGCTAGCGGGAGGAGTGAATGAGCAGTTCTTC
TRBJ1-4 NA TRBV7-2 once CASSLNGQGNEKLFF TGTGCCAGCAGCTTAAACGGCCAGGGGAATGAAAAACTGTTTTTT
TRBJ2-3 TRBD2 TRBV5-4 NA CASSLKAGRTDTQYF TGTGCCAGCAGCTTGAAAGCGGGACGAACAGATACGCAGTATTTT
TRBJ2-7 TRBD1 TRBV19 once CASGTGVYEQYF TGTGCCAGTGGGACAGGGGTCTACGAGCAGTACTTC
TRBJ1-2 NA TRBV2 NA CASSPHTPGDGYGYTF TGTGCCAGCAGTCCGCATACCCCAGGGGACGGGTATGGCTACACCTTC
TRBJ2-3 NA TRBV27 NA CASRSAGTQYF TGTGCCAGCAGATCAGCGGGTACGCAGTATTTT
TRBJ2-1 NA TRBV2 NA CASSGLPNEQFF TGTGCCAGCAGTGGACTCCCCAATGAGCAGTTCTTC
TRBJ2-1 TRBD1 TRBV5-1 NA CASSLGTGDHEQFF TGCGCCAGCAGCTTGGGGACAGGGGACCATGAGCAGTTCTTC
TRBJ1-5 TRBD1 TRBV28 NA CASMGTDNQPQHF TGTGCCAGCATGGGGACAGACAATCAGCCCCAGCATTTT
TRBJ1-1 TRBD1 TRBV5-4 NA CASSLEQGETEAFF TGTGCCAGCAGCTTGGAACAGGGGGAAACTGAAGCTTTCTTT
TRBJ2-7 NA TRBV6-2/TRBV6-3 few CASSNRQREQYF TGTGCCAGCAGTAACCGACAGCGCGAGCAGTACTTC
TRBJ2-1 TRBD2 TRBV3-1/TRBV3-2 NA CASSQDWRETNEQFF TGTGCCAGCAGCCAAGACTGGCGGGAGACTAATGAGCAGTTCTTC
TRBJ1-5 TRBD1 TRBV30 NA CAWSVPRGYQPQHF TGTGCCTGGAGTGTACCCAGGGGGTATCAGCCCCAGCATTTT
TRBJ1-4 NA TRBV19 few CASNDGSATNEKLFF TGTGCCAGTAACGATGGCAGTGCAACTAATGAAAAACTGTTTTTT
TRBJ2-7 TRBD2 TRBV29-1 NA CSVSTSGIEQYF TGCAGCGTGTCGACTAGCGGGATTGAGCAGTACTTC
TRBJ1-6 NA TRBV28 NA CASSVSDSPLHF TGTGCCAGCAGCGTGTCCGATTCACCCCTCCACTTT
TRBJ2-3 TRBD2 TRBV28 few CASNWAGTSGRARTDTQYF TGTGCCAGCAATTGGGCCGGGACTAGCGGGAGGGCCCGCACAGATACGCAGTATTTT
TRBJ2-7 TRBD2 TRBV4-2 NA CASSQLVAGVNEQYF TGTGCCAGCAGCCAGCTAGTAGCGGGAGTCAACGAGCAGTACTTC
TRBJ1-1 TRBD1 TRBV20-1 NA CSASRQGRRGEAFF TGCAGTGCTAGTCGACAGGGACGTCGCGGTGAAGCTTTCTTT
TRBJ2-1 TRBD2 TRBV7-9 NA CASSLRGLAGTRAYNEQFF TGTGCCAGCAGCTTACGGGGTCTAGCGGGAACTCGGGCCTACAATGAGCAGTTCTTC
TRBJ2-7 TRBD2 TRBV15 NA CATSEGLAIGEQYF TGTGCCACCAGCGAAGGACTAGCGATAGGTGAGCAGTACTTC
TRBJ2-3 TRBD2 TRBV7-6 NA CASSSASGYPTDTQYF TGTGCCAGCAGCTCGGCTAGCGGATACCCCACAGATACGCAGTATTTT
TRBJ2-1 TRBD2 TRBV10-2 NA CASSESPPLAGGYNEQFF TGCGCCAGCAGTGAGTCCCCGCCACTAGCGGGAGGTTACAATGAGCAGTTCTTC
TRBJ2-7 TRBD2 TRBV4-2 NA CASSQDTSGSYEQYF TGTGCCAGCAGCCAAGATACTAGCGGGAGCTACGAGCAGTACTTC
TRBJ2-1 TRBD2 TRBV5-1 NA CASSLGLAGGNEQFF TGCGCCAGCAGCTTGGGACTAGCGGGAGGCAATGAGCAGTTCTTC
TRBJ1-1 NA TRBV5-1 once CASSLEGREVAEAFF TGCGCCAGCAGCTTGGAGGGGAGGGAAGTCGCTGAAGCTTTCTTT
TRBJ1-5 NA TRBV2 few CASSRQDPSQPQHF TGTGCCAGCAGTCGACAGGATCCCTCTCAGCCCCAGCATTTT
TRBJ2-1 TRBD2 TRBV6-5 NA CASSYAGVGTNEQFF TGTGCCAGCAGTTACGCGGGAGTGGGTACCAATGAGCAGTTCTTC